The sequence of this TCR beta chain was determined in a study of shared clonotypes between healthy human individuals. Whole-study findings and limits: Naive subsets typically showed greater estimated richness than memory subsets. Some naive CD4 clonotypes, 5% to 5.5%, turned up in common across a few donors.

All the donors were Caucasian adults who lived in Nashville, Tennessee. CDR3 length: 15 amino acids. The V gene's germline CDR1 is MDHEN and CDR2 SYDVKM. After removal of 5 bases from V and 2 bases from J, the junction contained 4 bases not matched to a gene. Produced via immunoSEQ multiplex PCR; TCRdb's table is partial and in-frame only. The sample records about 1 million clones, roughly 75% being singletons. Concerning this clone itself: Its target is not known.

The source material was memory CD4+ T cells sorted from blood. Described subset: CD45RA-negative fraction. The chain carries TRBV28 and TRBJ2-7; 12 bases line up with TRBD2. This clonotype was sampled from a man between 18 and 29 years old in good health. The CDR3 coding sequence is TGTGCCAGCAGTCCACCTAGCGGGGGGGCCTACGAGCAGTACTTC. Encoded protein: CASSPPSGGAYEQYF.